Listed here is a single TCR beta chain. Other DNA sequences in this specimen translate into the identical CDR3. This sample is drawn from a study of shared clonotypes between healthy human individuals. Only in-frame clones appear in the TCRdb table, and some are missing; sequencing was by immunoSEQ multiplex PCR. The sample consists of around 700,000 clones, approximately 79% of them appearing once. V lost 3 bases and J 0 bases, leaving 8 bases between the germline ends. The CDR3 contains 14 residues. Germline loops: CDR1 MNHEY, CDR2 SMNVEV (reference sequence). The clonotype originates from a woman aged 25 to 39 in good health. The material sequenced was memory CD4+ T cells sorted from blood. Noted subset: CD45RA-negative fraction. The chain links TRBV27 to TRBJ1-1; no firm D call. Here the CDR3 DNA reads TGTGCCAGCAGTTTGTTAGGGTTGAACACTGAAGCTTTCTTT. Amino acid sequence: CASSLLGLNTEAFF.